The 5 T cell receptor beta chains listed next were all sequenced from one sample in a study of cytomegalovirus exposure and HLA in healthy donors. The primer mix had 60 Vbeta and 13 Jbeta primers. Using immunoSEQ multiplex PCR, the repertoire was profiled, and TCRdb retains in-frame clones only, with some absent. The sample lists about 160,000 clones, roughly 84% seen once, with 1.9% in the top ten. Specimen: PBMCs. All receptors come from a man aged 18 to 29 in good health and CMV-seronegative.

The genes are TRBV25-1 and TRBJ1-1; 7 positions match TRBD1. After removal of 5 bases from V and 7 bases from J, the junction contained 10 bases not matched to a gene. In germline, CDR1 is MGHDK, CDR2 SYGVNS. The CDR3 is made up of 14 amino acids. The CDR3 coding sequence is TGTGCCAGCAGTCCAGGCAGGGGGTTTAATGAAGCTTTCTTT. The encoded protein is CASSPGRGFNEAFF. Based on the CDR3 plus reference TRBV25-1 and TRBJ1-1, the full variable domain is EADIYQTPRYLVIGTGKKITLECSQTMGHDKMYWYQQDPGMELHLIHYSYGVNSTEKGDLSSESTVSRIRTEHFPLTLESARPSHTSQYLCASSPGRGFNEAFFGQGTRLTVV.

The genes are TRBV28 and TRBJ2-7; possible D gene TRBD2, 6 bases. The CDR3 loop spans 13 amino acids. The germline V gene encodes CDR1 MDHEN and CDR2 SYDVKM. Trimming pared 5 bases from V and 4 bases from J, leaving 12 bases between. CDR3 DNA: TGTGCCAGCAGTCCGGAGGGGCCGTACGAGCAGTACTTC. It yields the protein CASSPEGPYEQYF.

This chain uses TRBV7-9 with TRBJ2-6, with 9 bases identical to TRBD1. There are 18 residues in the CDR3. Germline CDR1 reads SEHNR; CDR2 reads FQNEAQ (reference sequence). V lost 0 bases, J lost 0 bases, and 3 bases stayed unmatched. This CDR3 reads CASSLAGTGNSGANVLTF. The CDR3 DNA reads as TGTGCCAGCAGCTTAGCCGGGACAGGGAACTCTGGGGCCAACGTCCTGACTTTC.

The rearrangement links TRBV2 to TRBJ2-1; 12 bases match TRBD1. This CDR3 has 16 residues. Germline loops: CDR1 SNHLY, CDR2 FYNNEI. V lost 3 bases and J lost 4; bases outside the gene matches: 4. CDR3 region: CASSDWGQGAYNEQFF. Written as DNA, the CDR3 is TGTGCCAGCAGTGATTGGGGACAGGGGGCGTACAATGAGCAGTTCTTC.

This sequence joins TRBV7-6 and TRBJ2-7; TRBD2 matches 10 bases. CDR1 is SGHVS, CDR2 FNYEAQ, per germline. V trimming: 1 base; J trimming: 3 bases; junction bases outside the gene matches: 3. There are 15 residues in the CDR3. CDR3 loop: CASSLGASGGYEQYF. The CDR3 DNA follows: TGTGCCAGCAGCTTAGGTGCTAGCGGGGGCTACGAGCAGTACTTC.